These 7 T cell receptor beta chains were sequenced from one sample in a study of T-cell reconstitution after alpha-beta-depleted transplantation in children. The authors prepared the TCRbeta library with unique molecular identifiers. TCRdb recomputed calls from the PCR reads with MiXCR, one row per CDR3 protein. The sample contains under 250,000 distinct CDR3 sequences, approximately 24% of which appear only once. Sequencing was performed on PBMCs, mostly from graft donor cells, taken 360 days after TCRalphabeta/CD19-depleted stem cell transplant. These receptors all stem from a female patient aged 2-15 years who had a stem cell transplant for congenital amegakaryocytic thrombocytopenia, so the T cells may come from the graft donor.

Only a few counts were recorded for this clonotype. V and J are TRBV15 and TRBJ2-2; D unresolved. Germline values: CDR1 LNHNV, CDR2 YYDKDF (reference sequence). Trimming removed 0 bases from V and 6 bases from J, with 11 bases in between. The CDR3 is 15 residues long. CDR3 nucleotide sequence: TGTGCCACCAGCAGAGATCCTTACCCGTCCGGGGAGCTGTTTTTT. Its protein product is CATSRDPYPSGELFF.

The rearrangement links TRBV2 to TRBJ1-2, with D uncertain. Trimming shortened V by 1 base and J by 6 bases, and 6 bases separated the two germline ends. The CDR3 runs to 12 residues. Germline V gene sequence: CDR1 SNHLY, CDR2 FYNNEI. The CDR3 loop reads CASSEGRDGYTF. The DNA of the CDR3 is TGTGCCAGCAGTGAAGGAAGGGATGGCTACACCTTC.

Here the CDR3 DNA reads TGTGCCAGCAGCTGGGCTAGCGGGATCAATGAGCAGTTCTTC. It encodes CASSWASGINEQFF. The chain links TRBV3-1 to TRBJ2-1; 9 nucleotides match TRBD2. Germline V gene sequence: CDR1 LGHDT, CDR2 YNNKEL (reference sequence). V trimming: 5 bases; J trimming: 6 bases; junction bases outside the gene matches: 5. The CDR3 contains 14 residues.

This clonotype was counted between two and nine times. The V gene is TRBV5-5, the J gene TRBJ2-2, with a possible D match to TRBD1 (5 bases). V lost 1 base and J 5 bases, leaving 6 bases between the germline ends. Germline V gene data show CDR1 as SGHKS and CDR2 as YYEKEE (reference sequence). The CDR3 extends over 13 amino acids. The CDR3 here is CASSLKGTGELFF. The CDR3 nucleotides are TGTGCCAGCAGCTTGAAGGGGACCGGGGAGCTGTTTTTT.

This chain links TRBV20-1 with TRBJ2-1; D may correspond to TRBD1 or TRBD2 (5 bases each). Between the trimmed V and J ends, which lost 2 bases and 1 base, there was a span of 15 bases. CDR1 and CDR2 from the germline V gene are DFQATT and SNEGSKA (reference sequence). CDR3 length equals 16 residues. In DNA form, the CDR3 reads TGCAGTGCTAGAACCTCCGGGACCGGGTCCTACAATGAGCAGTTCTTC. Translated, it gives CSARTSGTGSYNEQFF.

This clonotype occurred a few times. This sequence joins TRBV20-1 and TRBJ2-1; D is uncertain. In germline, CDR1 is DFQATT, CDR2 SNEGSKA (reference sequence). This CDR3 has 12 residues. Between the trimmed V and J ends, which lost 5 bases and 8 bases, there was a span of 13 bases. The CDR3 is CSAFQSYDEQFF. The CDR3 DNA reads as TGCAGTGCTTTCCAAAGTTATGATGAGCAGTTCTTC.

This clonotype appeared a few times. J is TRBJ2-6 and V is TRBV5-1; no definite D call. This CDR3 contains 14 residues. Per germline, CDR1 SGHRS and CDR2 YFSETQ. Trimming took off 5 bases at V and 1 base at J, with 7 bases between the two ends. Here the CDR3 DNA reads TGCGCCAGCAGTGAAGCATCTGGGGCCAACGTCCTGACTTTC. Amino acids: CASSEASGANVLTF.